This T cell receptor beta chain was sequenced in a study of shared clonotypes between healthy human individuals. Points from the study as a whole: Naive subsets, compared against memory subsets, generally had larger estimated richness values.

Concerning this clone itself: Its antigen is still unknown.

Clones were sequenced by immunoSEQ multiplex PCR, and TCRdb holds only the in-frame ones, with some missing. The repertoire holds millions of clones, with about 92% as singletons. The germline gives CDR1 SGHTA, CDR2 FQGNSA. The CDR3 loop spans 13 amino acids. V lost 2 bases and J lost 1, with 5 bases in between. V gene TRBV7-2 combines with J gene TRBJ1-1; no definite D call. The sequence was collected from a man between 18 and 35 years old in good health. The sample consisted of naive CD4+ T cells sorted from blood. Subset given: CD45RA+ positively selected. CDR3 sequence reads: CASSLPGNTEAFF. CDR3 nucleotide sequence: TGTGCCAGCAGCTTACCAGGGAACACTGAAGCTTTCTTT.